The present TCR beta chain was sequenced within a study of T-cell reconstitution after alpha-beta-depleted transplantation in children. The CDR3 has 13 residues. Germline V gives CDR1 MGHRA, CDR2 YSYEKL. Trimming cost V 4 bases and J 5 bases, with 11 bases left between them. Unique molecular identifiers were used to barcode this TCRbeta library. TCRdb passed the PCR reads through MiXCR, listing each CDR3 protein once. The sample has a few hundred thousand distinct CDR3 sequences; 25% to 30% are singletons. This clonotype turned up a few times. What it recognizes is unknown. Findings and limits, study-wide: Several hundred expanded graft clones reportedly gave rise to the alpha-beta T cells present about two months after transplant.

The J gene is TRBJ2-5, the V gene TRBV4-1; D gene uncertain. Sequenced material: PBMCs, taken before TCRalphabeta/CD19-depleted stem cell transplant. The TCR sequence derives from a boy under two years old with Wiskott-Aldrich syndrome, due to receive a stem cell transplant. As DNA, the CDR3 is TGCGCCAGCAGCCGGACGACCCGGGAGACCCAGTACTTC. This translates into CASSRTTRETQYF.